Described below is a single T cell receptor (beta chain) sequence and its context. Distinct nucleotide sequences in the sample also encode this CDR3. Germline-derived CDR1 and CDR2 are SQVTM and ANQGSEA. The V and J ends lost 5 bases and 0 bases, in that order; junction bases with no gene match: 3. The CDR3 has 13 residues. The data stem from a study of blood T cell repertoires in COVID-19. In the study overall: PBMCs, B-cell-depleted T cells, or T cells were the source of the cDNA or gDNA that made up the material.

Per the authors' pipeline: Reference gene primer amplification in the assay estimated nucleated cell counts. The protocol was immunoSEQ multiplex PCR, while the TCRdb copy is restricted to in-frame clones and leaves out a portion. The DNA was the basis for D and trimming; V, J and clone size are from that table. The data show about 130,000 clones, with approximately 90% seen just once and over 9% held by the top ten. The chain employs TRBV29-1 and TRBJ1-1, with 7 bases aligning to TRBD1. This receptor was taken from a man aged 50 to 60 with acute or convalescent COVID-19. Source material: peripheral blood. The CDR3 nucleotides read TGCAGCGTTACGGGACAGTTGAACACTGAAGCTTTCTTT. It specifies CSVTGQLNTEAFF.